The text below deals with one TCR beta chain. Its binding antigen is unknown. No base quality information exists; no much larger clone differs at one position. The data originate from a study of blood T cell repertoires in COVID-19 (dated by TCRdb to 2020 to 2022). About the full investigation: Samples covering the acute and convalescent phases of COVID-19 were provided by collaborators in the United States, Italy and Spain. The material from the prospective study consisted of cDNA or gDNA derived from T cells, B-cell-depleted T cells, or PBMCs. The dataset comprised deeply sampled blood TCRbeta repertoires from subjects exposed to, actively infected with, or recovered from COVID-19. The repertoires were released in a freely available public database meant as a resource for research on the immune response to SARS-CoV-2. Samples came from the ongoing ImmuneRACE study (first 160 participants) plus 1,254 subjects from 6 global collaborators. Sample metadata almost always included a de-identified subject ID, COVID-19 status, age in years and sex. HLA class I and class II types, where available, came from metadata supplied by the sample provider rather than from assay-based typing.

TCRbeta CDR3 regions were amplified from genomic DNA using the immunoSEQ Assay, a bias-controlled multiplex PCR. On the authors' methods: The number of nucleated cells in each sample was estimated by amplification of reference gene primers within the assay. To quantify the absolute abundance of each unique TCRbeta CDR3 rearrangement, sequence reads were collapsed and filtered. For each sample, productive Simpson clonality was calculated by taking the square root of Simpson's diversity index across productive rearrangements. The table was pulled from immuneACCESS by TCRdb, which kept in-frame rearrangements only. Such tables lose some clones; where checked, under half of the loss comes from unresolved V genes, and the rest has no known cause. The D gene and trimming were derived from the DNA, and the V and J assignments and clone size from that table. In this sample the table shows some 240,000 clones, 80% to 90% of which occur a single time. The biggest ten clones account for around 9.5% of the sample.

Findings and caveats that apply to the study as a whole: How much clinical and demographic metadata was included differed by source and by participant, and the metadata was provided uncurated.

Trimming accounts for 5 bases at V and 3 bases at J, while the number of junction bases matched to no gene is 7. The germline V gene yields SGHAT for CDR1 and FQNNGV for CDR2. The CDR3 sequence holds 17 residues, the cysteine and phenylalanine included. CDR3 DNA only is kept here, 51 bases in frame from base 1. Whole blood was collected in K2EDTA tubes by collaborating institutions according to the institutions' own protocols. Collaborator samples were shipped for TCRbeta analysis as frozen whole blood, isolated PBMCs, or DNA extracted from either sample type. The sequence is built from TRBV11-2 and TRBJ1-6, with 10 bases matching TRBD1. The receptor was derived from a man aged 50-59 years with active or convalescent COVID-19. Sample: peripheral blood. The DNA is TGTGCCAGCAGCCTGAAAGGACAGGGGGTCTATAATTCACCCCTCCACTTT. This sequence encodes CASSLKGQGVYNSPLHF.